This TCR beta chain was retrieved from a study of a mutant IDH1 vaccine in newly diagnosed glioma. Study details: Patients came in for eight vaccinations, in weeks 1, 3, 5, 7, 11, 15, 19 and 23. Overall study results and limits: It was around 93% of patients that developed vaccine-induced immune responses.

Details on this clone: Antigen: not known.

This CDR3 comprises 13 residues. The V gene end was trimmed by 3 bases and the J gene end by 4 bases; junction bases not matched to a gene: 3. Germline V gene data show CDR1 as LNHDA and CDR2 as SQIVND (reference sequence). Stated time point: week 5, during vaccination. The investigators gave 300 ug of mutant IDH1 20-mer peptide in each vaccine dose, together with topical imiquimod. Assay used: immunoSEQ multiplex PCR; TCRdb lists only in-frame clones, some missing. Of about 51,000 clones in the sample, roughly 78% were seen once. The origin of this receptor is a man aged 50 or older with glioma. The sample consisted of PBMCs, taken from a glioma patient whose treatment included an IDH1 peptide vaccine. The J gene is TRBJ2-7, the V gene TRBV19; 7 bases are shared with TRBD1. Written as DNA, the CDR3 is TGTGCCAGTAGTATTGCCAGGGGGTACGAGCAGTACTTC. Its translation: CASSIARGYEQYF.